This T cell receptor (beta chain) was recorded in a study of CD4+ T cells in melanoma. Study observations and caveats: Reportedly, melanoma neoantigen-specific CD4+ T cells showed varied differentiation states. A reported correlation linked neoantigen-specific CD4+ T cells to CD8+, macrophage and B cell function.

Assay: immunoSEQ multiplex PCR; the TCRdb copy retains only in-frame clones and omits some. The table shows over 130,000 clones, with around 90% occurring only once. In the case of this clone: What it binds is unknown.

The sequence was obtained from a human donor with melanoma.

In DNA form, the CDR3 reads TGTGCCAGCAGACAGGACAGGTCCCCTAATCAGCCCCAGCATTTT. It encodes CASRQDRSPNQPQHF. The chain uses TRBV6-5 and TRBJ1-5, with TRBD1 identical over 7 bases. The CDR3 runs 15 residues. Looked up from germline, CDR1 is MNHEY and CDR2 is SVGAGI. V was pared by 6 bases and J by 4 bases, with 9 bases of the junction left unmatched.